Below, one T cell receptor (beta chain) is given with its context. The sample is drawn from a study of blood T cell repertoires in COVID-19. Study context: Donors in the United States, Italy and Spain gave samples during acute or convalescent COVID-19. T cells, B-cell-depleted T cells, or PBMCs supplied cDNA or gDNA.

The CDR3 totals 12 residues. The germline V and J ends were trimmed by 4 bases and 14 bases, with 17 bases remaining between them. CDR1 MNHEY and CDR2 SMNVEV come from the germline V gene (reference sequence). In the original processing: The authors estimated nucleated cell counts from reference gene primer amplification. Assay used: immunoSEQ multiplex PCR; TCRdb lists only in-frame clones, some missing. V and J calls and clone size are copied from that table; D and trimming were computed from the DNA. The table includes around 290,000 clones, 87% detected once. The specimen was peripheral blood. J is TRBJ1-2 and V is TRBV27, with a tentative D call TRBD1 (5 bases). This TCR derives from a woman in her fifties or sixties who had recovered from COVID-19. The CDR3, as DNA: TGTGCCAGCAGTTCAAACTCAGGGTTTTATACCTTC. Its translation is CASSSNSGFYTF.